The 18 T cell receptor beta chains below all came from one sample that was sequenced in a study of blood T cells in healthy people across ages. Alongside a J-beta primer mix, a sample-barcoded 5' primer served in a second PCR lasting about 7 to 12 cycles. One entry per CDR3 protein, called by TCRdb with MiXCR from the 5' RACE reads. The data contain 1 million or so distinct CDR3 sequences, under 30% of them singletons. This sample also belongs to another study, concerning T cells of mothers and their children.

The specimen was blood. These receptors came from a girl aged 2 to 10 in good health.

This clonotype was detected ten times or more. The V call is TRBV27, the J call TRBJ2-7, with D unresolved. Germline V gene sequence: CDR1 MNHEY, CDR2 SMNVEV (reference sequence). The CDR3 extends over 13 amino acids. V was clipped by 0 bases and J by 2 bases, with 5 bases between them. CDR3 DNA: TGTGCCAGCAGTTTATCACAGACCTACGAGCAGTACTTC. Translation gives CASSLSQTYEQYF.

This clonotype was found a few times. A read error is likely, as this CDR3 ends without the conserved phenylalanine or tryptophan. The rearrangement joins TRBV27 to TRBJ2-7; the D is unclear. This CDR3 is built from 15 residues. The V gene's germline CDR1 is MNHEY and CDR2 SMNVEV (reference sequence). Trimming shortened V by 7 bases and J by 1 base, and 17 bases separated the two germline ends. The CDR3 sequence is CASKELTKKSYEQYS. The DNA for the CDR3 is TGTGCCAGCAAGGAACTTACGAAAAAATCCTACGAGCAGTACTCC.

The chain combines TRBV7-9 with TRBJ2-3; D gene unclear. This CDR3 is 13 amino acids long. V shed 3 bases and J shed 3 bases, with 7 bases lying between them. Germline V gives CDR1 SEHNR, CDR2 FQNEAQ (reference sequence). CDR3 loop: CASSFLTTDTQYF. CDR3 coding DNA: TGTGCCAGCAGCTTCTTGACTACAGATACGCAGTATTTT.

This clonotype has a count of ten or more. The genes are TRBV28 and TRBJ2-3; 8 nucleotides align to TRBD2. V gave up 2 bases and J gave up 6 bases; unmatched junction bases: 4. CDR3 length: 14 amino acids. Germline V gene lookup returns CDR1 MDHEN and CDR2 SYDVKM. The CDR3 coding sequence is TGTGCCAGCAGTTTAGATACGGGGGGGGATACGCAGTATTTT. Its protein is CASSLDTGGDTQYF. Complete variable domain (other parts from reference TRBV28 and TRBJ2-3): DVKVTQSSRYLVKRTGEKVFLECVQDMDHENMFWYRQDPGLGLRLIYFSYDVKMKEKGDIPEGYSVSREKKERFSLILESASTNQTSMYLCASSLDTGGDTQYFGPGTRLTVL.

This clonotype was observed a handful of times. The V and J genes are TRBV4-1 and TRBJ1-3; D gene unclear. Per the germline V gene, CDR1 is MGHRA and CDR2 is YSYEKL. The CDR3 length is 15 residues. Trimming took off 0 bases at V and 2 bases at J, with 8 bases between the two ends. The CDR3: CASSQEGSAGNTIYF. CDR3 coding DNA: TGCGCCAGCAGCCAAGAGGGGTCCGCTGGAAACACCATATATTTT.

J is TRBJ2-7 and V is TRBV29-1; D is unclear. Germline CDR1 SQVTM, CDR2 ANQGSEA. Trimming left V 3 bases short and J 2 bases short, with 11 bases between. The CDR3 extends over 13 amino acids. The CDR3 protein is CSVEFSPTYEQYF. DNA for the CDR3: TGCAGCGTTGAGTTCTCGCCTACCTACGAGCAGTACTTC.

Only a few counts were recorded for this clonotype. DNA for the CDR3: TGTGCCAGCAGTTACTCACCCATTGGCGGAAGTTCCACAGATACGCAGTATTTT. It is translated as CASSYSPIGGSSTDTQYF. This chain uses TRBV6-5 with TRBJ2-3; the D is unclear. There are 18 residues in the CDR3. Germline CDR1 and CDR2: MNHEY and SVGAGI. V was cut by 0 bases and J by 2 bases, with 18 bases left in between.

J is TRBJ1-5 and V is TRBV6-1, with D perhaps matching TRBD1 (6 bases). This CDR3 has 13 amino acids. Trimming took 6 bases from V and 4 from J, leaving 10 bases between them. CDR1 and CDR2 (germline): MNHNS, SASEGT. CDR3 residues: CASSHRVNQPQHF. The CDR3 bases are TGTGCCAGCAGCCACAGGGTAAATCAGCCCCAGCATTTT.

This clonotype was picked up many times. This rearrangement joins TRBV3-1 to TRBJ2-5; D gene unclear. Deletions cut 3 bases from V and 4 bases from J, with 9 bases between. The CDR3 runs 13 residues. The germline V gene has CDR1 LGHDT and CDR2 YNNKEL (reference sequence). Here the CDR3 DNA reads TGTGCCAGCAGCCACCCTACTTTAGAGACCCAGTACTTC. It is translated as CASSHPTLETQYF.

V and J are TRBV6-5 and TRBJ2-7, with D possibly matching TRBD1 (5 bases). Germline V gene data show CDR1 as MNHEY and CDR2 as SVGAGI. The V end lost 7 bases, the J end lost 3 bases, and 10 bases lay between the germline ends. CDR3 size: 12 residues. CDR3 sequence reads: CASTSQGYEQYF. CDR3 bases: TGTGCCAGCACCTCCCAGGGCTACGAGCAGTACTTC.

A note on this clonotype: Its ends do not fully match the called genes, so a read error is possible. V usage is TRBV12-3 or TRBV12-4 and J usage is TRBJ2-3; 11 nucleotides line up with TRBD2. CDR3 length: 15 amino acids. CDR3 in amino acids: CACSLAGGSTDTQYF. CDR3 nucleotides: TGTGCCTGCAGTTTAGCGGGGGGGTCCACAGATACGCAGTATTTT.

Here the CDR3 reads CASSPEDSSFYEQYF. The CDR3 DNA sequence: TGTGCCAGCAGCCCTGAAGACAGTTCTTTCTACGAGCAGTACTTC. The chain employs TRBV11-2 and TRBJ2-7; TRBD1 might be the D (5 bases). Trimming left V 5 bases short and J 3 bases short, with 17 bases between. This CDR3 has 15 amino acids. Looked up from germline, CDR1 is SGHAT and CDR2 is FQNNGV.

The chain links TRBV2 to TRBJ2-1; 7 nucleotides align to TRBD2. This CDR3 is 16 amino acids long. The germline gives CDR1 SNHLY, CDR2 FYNNEI. With V trimmed by 5 bases and J by 0 bases, 7 bases remained unmatched. The DNA for the CDR3 is TGTGCCAGCAGTTTACTAGCGCTGAGCTCCTACAATGAGCAGTTCTTC. Translation: CASSLLALSSYNEQFF. The complete variable domain, with remaining parts taken from reference TRBV2 and TRBJ2-1, reads EPEVTQTPSHQVTQMGQEVILRCVPISNHLYFYWYRQILGQKVEFLVSFYNNEISEKSEIFDDQFSVERPDGSNFTLKIRSTKLEDSAMYFCASSLLALSSYNEQFFGPGTRLTVL.

The chain has TRBV2 and TRBJ1-2; 10 nucleotides agree with TRBD1. Germline CDR1 reads SNHLY; CDR2 reads FYNNEI. The V gene end was trimmed by 4 bases and the J gene end by 6 bases; junction bases not matched to a gene: 8. The CDR3 is 15 residues long. The CDR3 is CASSVDRGKNHGYTF. DNA for the CDR3: TGTGCCAGCAGTGTGGACAGGGGGAAAAACCATGGCTACACCTTC.

The rearrangement joins TRBV7-9 to TRBJ1-2, with TRBD1 as a possible D gene (5 bases). V lost 5 bases, J lost 10 bases, and 20 bases lay in between. CDR1 and CDR2 (germline): SEHNR, FQNEAQ (reference sequence). CDR3 length equals 14 residues. CDR3 sequence reads: CASSPPTESGVYTF. CDR3 nucleotide sequence: TGTGCCAGCAGCCCTCCGACAGAATCTGGAGTCTACACCTTC.

The chain couples TRBV20-1 to TRBJ2-1, with TRBD2 identical over 10 bases. Germline V CDR1 and CDR2: DFQATT, SNEGSKA (reference sequence). The CDR3 runs 14 residues. After removal of 7 bases from V and 8 bases from J, the junction contained 11 bases not matched to a gene. CDR3 amino acids: CSDRLASGSDEQFF. The CDR3 nucleotides read TGCAGTGACCGGTTGGCTAGCGGGAGCGATGAGCAGTTCTTC.

The rearrangement uses TRBV20-1 and TRBJ2-1; D assignment may be TRBD1 or TRBD2 (7 bases each). V lost 3 bases and J 9 bases, leaving 24 bases between the germline ends. Germline V lookup: CDR1 DFQATT, CDR2 SNEGSKA (reference sequence). CDR3 length: 16 amino acids. The DNA for the CDR3 is TGCAGTGCTAGGGGAGGGGGCCAGGTTTTTGTTAGTGAGCAGTTCTTC. Protein sequence: CSARGGGQVFVSEQFF.

This chain uses TRBV5-4 with TRBJ2-4; D remains ambiguous. The CDR3 consists of 15 residues. CDR1 and CDR2 from the germline V gene are SGHNT and YYREEE (reference sequence). Trimming shortened V by 0 bases and J by 0 bases, and 7 bases separated the two germline ends. In DNA form, the CDR3 reads TGTGCCAGCAGCTTGGTAGGCGGAGCCAAAAACATTCAGTACTTC. This sequence encodes CASSLVGGAKNIQYF.